The 2 T cell receptor beta chains in this list originate from one sample, sequenced in a study of shared clonotypes between healthy human individuals (dated by TCRdb to the early 2020s). Library preparation used the immunoSEQ multiplex PCR assay. As stored in TCRdb, this immuneACCESS dataset retains in-frame rearrangements with V and J assigned. A fraction of the clones does not appear; measured against another copy, unresolved V genes explain less than half of the discrepancy, and the remainder lacks a known reason. For this sample the table gives approximately 1.5 million clones, of which approximately 98% were detected only once. Together, the top ten hold approximately 0.44% of the sample. The sequenced material came from naive CD4+ T cells sorted from blood. In the paper's terms, the cell subset or site label means: CD45RA+ positively selected. The receptor source for this set is a young man in good health.

The chain carries TRBV10-3 and TRBJ2-1; D is tentatively TRBD1 or TRBD2 (5 bases each). The germline CDR1 and CDR2 sequences are ENHRY and SYGVKD. There are 17 residues in the CDR3. Between the trimmed V and J ends, which lost 0 bases and 0 bases, there was a span of 12 bases. This CDR3 reads CAISESGESFSYNEQFF. CDR3 coding DNA: TGTGCCATCAGTGAGTCGGGGGAGTCCTTCTCCTACAATGAGCAGTTCTTC.

This chain connects TRBV6-1 to TRBJ1-1; D not certain. The V end was cut by 3 bases, the J end by 1 base, with 12 bases between. Germline loops: CDR1 MNHNS, CDR2 SASEGT. The CDR3 is 15 amino acids. The CDR3 bases are TGTGCCAGCAGTGATCTACTGTGGGAGAACACTGAAGCTTTCTTT. It codes for CASSDLLWENTEAFF.